The entry that follows covers one T cell receptor (beta chain) sequence. This clone's antigen is unknown. Base qualities are not recorded, but no much larger clone differs from it by a single base. Different DNA sequences within this sample yield the same CDR3. V and J lose 5 bases and 4 bases, and a span of 6 bases separates them. The CDR3 covers 11 residues, taking in both the cysteine and the phenylalanine. Only the CDR3 region is kept as DNA, spanning 33 bases read in frame from base 1. Reading the germline V gene gives CDR1 MDHEN and CDR2 SYDVKM. This entry comes from a study of shared clonotypes between healthy human individuals (dated by TCRdb to the early 2020s). Concerning the study at large: A few men and a couple of women, aged 18 to 49 years, made up the cohort. Between about 0.9 and 10 billion PBMCs per donor were obtained by leukapheresis. Blood TCR repertoires of 5 or 6 healthy adults were deeply sequenced to estimate repertoire size and the extent of clonotype sharing between individuals. Different laboratories and diverse techniques were used to prepare libraries and sequence TCR repertoires, to increase sequencing depth and limit assay-specific biases. Paper-wide results and their limitations: The genetic and exposure-history diversity represented was limited by the small number of donors. Only blood was sampled, and tissue TCR repertoires likely differ from those in blood. Based on pairwise subsampling, the degree of clonotype sharing among donors was expected to be affected by sequencing depth.

Healthy HIV-negative adults with no recently reported acute infections or vaccinations were included as donors. Every donor was a Caucasian adult residing in Nashville, Tennessee, USA. For unsorted samples, some 90 million PBMCs were counted and genomic DNA was extracted with the QIAamp DNA Blood Mini kit. Blood was collected by leukapheresis, and PBMCs were isolated by Ficoll-Histopaque density gradient centrifugation and then cryopreserved in liquid nitrogen vapor phase. Using the deep immunoSEQ assay, multiplex PCR amplified TCR CDR3 regions from genomic DNA. For each cell subset, the extracted genomic DNA was distributed evenly across all wells of several immunoSEQ 96-well plates, and each plate served as one replicate. For unsorted PBMC, approximately 300 ng of genomic DNA, equivalent to around 33,000 T cell genomes, went into each replicate PCR. Ten immunoSEQ deep assay plates were used to sequence the unsorted PBMC genomic DNA. Purified libraries were measured with a Qubit 3.0 fluorometer, size-checked on a Bioanalyzer 2100, and measured again with the KAPA Library Quantification kit. Every immunoSEQ 96-well plate was sequenced on a dedicated single-read 150-cycle Illumina NextSeq 550 flow cell. The published analysis was carried out like this. Because only junctional sequences without quality scores were contained in the immunoSEQ output, filtering matching that applied to full-length reads could not be performed. To assign V/J genes and CDR3, sequences were annotated against IMGT germline references using PyIR, a Python wrapper for IgBLAST v1.9. Reads were filtered out if the reads had weak V/J assignments (E-value above 1e-6), no CDR3, stop codons, out-of-frame junctions, or ambiguous translated residues. V3J clonotypes were defined by identical inferred V gene, J gene, and CDR3 amino acid sequence. To compute the percentage overlap between repertoires, the number of shared unique clonotypes was divided by the size of the smaller repertoire. RTK rarefaction, the Chao1 estimator, and Recon v2.1 estimates of unobserved clonotypes were used to assess repertoire richness. TCRdb holds this immuneACCESS table with in-frame rearrangements only. Some clones are missing; in checked studies, unresolved V genes explain under half, and the rest has no known cause. V and J calls and clone size are given by that table; D and trimming were obtained from the DNA. For this sample there are fewer than 650,000 clones; 76% appear just once. Together, the top ten hold around 13% of the sample.

Sequencing input: PBMCs. The chain couples TRBV28 to TRBJ2-7, with TRBD1 perhaps the D gene, on 6 matching bases. The origin of this receptor is a woman aged 40 to 49 in good health. Some clones in this sample may be carry-over from other donors' samples. The bases read TGTGCCAGCAGTAGGGGGTACGAGCAGTACTTC. Translation gives CASSRGYEQYF.